This T cell receptor (beta chain) was observed in a study of CD8+CD57+ T cells in acquired aplastic anemia. Turning to the study itself: Sorted CD4+ and CD8+ cells gave a mean 3.2 ug DNA, range 0.2 to 27.4 ug. Study-wide points: The study identified under 30 CD8+ CDR3 sequences shared by patients and controls.

This CDR3 contains 13 residues. The germline V and J ends were trimmed by 5 bases and 15 bases, with 17 bases remaining between them. Germline CDR1 is SGHAT and CDR2 is FQNNGV. About this clonotype: What it binds is not known.

Profiling that covered TCR beta VDJ and CDR3 relied on genomic DNA as its template. MiXCR, run by TCRdb on the reads, gives a single entry per CDR3 protein. The data show 130,000 or so distinct CDR3 sequences, approximately 41% seen once. Material: sorted CD4+, CD8+, or CD8+CD57+ T cells (not recorded which) from PBMCs. The rearrangement uses TRBV11-2 and TRBJ1-6, with D perhaps matching TRBD1 (6 bases). This sequence originates from a human donor in good health, serving as a control. CDR3 loop: CASSPRGGERLHF. The DNA of the CDR3 is TGTGCCAGCAGCCCACGAGGGGGGGAACGCCTCCACTTT.